One TCR beta chain is described in this entry. Antigen specificity is unknown. A library of TCRbeta sequences, prepared with unique molecular identifiers, was generated. TCRdb fed the PCR reads into MiXCR, producing one record per CDR3 protein. This table has about 980,000 distinct CDR3 sequences, about 31% appearing once. This record belongs to a study of T-cell reconstitution after alpha-beta-depleted transplantation in children. Study-wide results and limits: Reports say that about two months after transplant, the alpha-beta T cells came out of several hundred graft clones that had expanded. Most T-cell counts and diversity one year after the transplant came from T cells that were newly produced.

V was trimmed by 8 bases and J by 2 bases, leaving 17 bases between them. Germline V gene sequence: CDR1 MNHNS, CDR2 SASEGT. The CDR3 contains 15 residues. Material: PBMCs, mostly from graft donor cells, obtained 360 days after TCRalphabeta/CD19-depleted stem cell transplant. The chain joins TRBV6-1 to TRBJ2-3; no clear D gene. The clonotype was recovered from a boy younger than two who had a stem cell transplant for SCID, so the T cells may come from the graft donor. CDR3 nucleotides: TGTGCCAGCTCCTACCCCAGGTCTTCCACAGATACGCAGTATTTT. Translated: CASSYPRSSTDTQYF.